Here is one TCR beta chain with its context. Clones were sequenced by immunoSEQ multiplex PCR, and TCRdb holds only the in-frame ones, with some missing. The sample carries approximately 68,000 clones, approximately 80% recorded once. The data are from a study of T cell clones after liver transplantation. The germline CDR1 and CDR2 sequences are SGHAT and FQNNGV. This CDR3 contains 12 residues. V lost 5 bases and J lost 6; bases outside the gene matches: 4. The genes are TRBV11-2 and TRBJ2-7; 7 nucleotides line up with TRBD1. The receptor was derived from a human donor who received a liver transplant. Specimen: CD4+ T cells from blood, collected before liver transplant. The CDR3 nucleotides read TGTGCCAGCAGCGGCAGGGGGTCCGAGCAGTACTTC. Translating gives CASSGRGSEQYF.